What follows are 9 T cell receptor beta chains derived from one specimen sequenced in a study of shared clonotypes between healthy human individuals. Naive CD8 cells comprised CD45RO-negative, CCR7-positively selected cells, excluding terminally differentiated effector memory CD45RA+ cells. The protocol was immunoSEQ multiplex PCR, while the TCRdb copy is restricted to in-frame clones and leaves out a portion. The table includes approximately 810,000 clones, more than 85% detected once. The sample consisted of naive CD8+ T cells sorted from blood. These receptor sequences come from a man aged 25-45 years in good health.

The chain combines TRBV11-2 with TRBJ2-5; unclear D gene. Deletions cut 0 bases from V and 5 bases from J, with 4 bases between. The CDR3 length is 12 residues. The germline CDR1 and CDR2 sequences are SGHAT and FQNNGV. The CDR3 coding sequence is TGTGCCAGCAGCTTAGAGTGGGAGACCCAGTACTTC. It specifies CASSLEWETQYF.

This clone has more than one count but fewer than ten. CDR3 loop: CASSLGTSAYEQYF. The CDR3 region has the DNA TGTGCCAGCAGCCTCGGGACTAGCGCCTACGAGCAGTACTTC. J is TRBJ2-7 and V is TRBV11-2; 10 nucleotides agree with TRBD2. The germline CDR1 and CDR2 sequences are SGHAT and FQNNGV. The CDR3 length is 14 residues. The V gene end was trimmed by 5 bases and the J gene end by 2 bases; junction bases not matched to a gene: 3.

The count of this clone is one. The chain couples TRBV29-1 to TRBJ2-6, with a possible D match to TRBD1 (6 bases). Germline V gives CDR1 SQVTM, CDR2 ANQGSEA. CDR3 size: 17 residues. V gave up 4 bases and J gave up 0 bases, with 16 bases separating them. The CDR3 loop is CSVVFRDTYSGANVLTF. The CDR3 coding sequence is TGCAGCGTTGTTTTTCGGGACACCTACTCTGGGGCCAACGTCCTGACTTTC.

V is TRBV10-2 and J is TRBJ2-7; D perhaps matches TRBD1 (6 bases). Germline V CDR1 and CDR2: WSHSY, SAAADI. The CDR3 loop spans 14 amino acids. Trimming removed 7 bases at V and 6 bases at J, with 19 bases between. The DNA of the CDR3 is TGCGCCAGCATGGGACCACAGGGTCGGGGCGAGCAGTACTTC. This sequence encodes CASMGPQGRGEQYF.

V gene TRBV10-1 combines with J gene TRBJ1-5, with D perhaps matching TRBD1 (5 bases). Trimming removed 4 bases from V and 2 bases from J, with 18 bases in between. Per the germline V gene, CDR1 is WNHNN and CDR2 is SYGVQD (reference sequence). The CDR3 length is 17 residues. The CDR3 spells CASSGHPTAPRNQPQHF. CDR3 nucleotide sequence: TGCGCCAGCAGTGGCCATCCGACAGCTCCTCGCAATCAGCCCCAGCATTTT.

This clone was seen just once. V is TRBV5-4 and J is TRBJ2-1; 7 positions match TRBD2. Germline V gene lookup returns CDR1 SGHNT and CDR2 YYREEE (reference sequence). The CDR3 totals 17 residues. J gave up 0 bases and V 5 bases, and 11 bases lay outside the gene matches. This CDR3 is CASSRGGAGISYNEQFF. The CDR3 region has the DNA TGTGCCAGCAGTCGCGGGGGAGCGGGGATCTCCTACAATGAGCAGTTCTTC.

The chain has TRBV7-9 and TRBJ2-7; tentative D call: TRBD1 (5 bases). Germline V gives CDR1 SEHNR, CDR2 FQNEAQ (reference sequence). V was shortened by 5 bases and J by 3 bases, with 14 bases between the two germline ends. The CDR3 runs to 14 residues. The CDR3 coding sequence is TGTGCCAGCAGCCACCGGACACTTCACTACGAGCAGTACTTC. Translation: CASSHRTLHYEQYF.

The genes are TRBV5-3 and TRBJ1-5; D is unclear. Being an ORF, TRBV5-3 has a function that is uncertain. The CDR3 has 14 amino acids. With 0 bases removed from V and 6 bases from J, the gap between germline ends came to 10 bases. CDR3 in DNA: TGTGCCAGAAGCTTGGTAGAGGGCAGTCAGCCCCAGCATTTT. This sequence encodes CARSLVEGSQPQHF.

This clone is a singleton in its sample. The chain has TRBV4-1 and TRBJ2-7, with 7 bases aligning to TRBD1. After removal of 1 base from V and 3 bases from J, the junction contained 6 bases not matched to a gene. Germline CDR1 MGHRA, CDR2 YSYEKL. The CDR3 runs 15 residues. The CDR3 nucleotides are TGCGCCAGCAGCCAAGGTGAGGGACAGATCTACGAGCAGTACTTC. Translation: CASSQGEGQIYEQYF.